A selection of T cell receptor beta chains follows, all from one sample in a study of cytomegalovirus exposure and HLA in healthy donors. Assay used: immunoSEQ multiplex PCR; TCRdb lists only in-frame clones, some missing. The top ten clones hold about 1.3% of a sample with roughly 180,000 clones, roughly 80% of them seen once. Sequencing was done on a sample of PBMCs. The receptors stem from a man aged 30 to 39 in good health and CMV-seronegative. Each CDR3 is given with its conserved first and last residue. Each record gives: V gene, clone size, J gene, D gene, CDR3 DNA, CDR3 protein. D genes are given only for firm matches. Size values are once, few and many counts, or a class for expanded clones, and some rows have none.

>TRBV18|.|TRBJ1-1|TRBD1
TGTGCCAGCTCACCACCGTTTTCAGGGGGATATGGCACTGAAGCTTTCTTT
CASSPPFSGGYGTEAFF
>TRBV2|once|TRBJ1-2|.
TGTGCCAGCCAGGAAGGGGACAAATATGGCTACACCTTC
CASQEGDKYGYTF
>TRBV7-9|.|TRBJ1-3|TRBD1
TGTGCCAGCAGACAAACAGGGGGCTCTGGAAACACCATATATTTT
CASRQTGGSGNTIYF
>TRBV19|.|TRBJ2-3|.
TGTGCCAGTAGTATCCGGGGTGAGAGGGTTCAAGCGGATACGCAGTATTTT
CASSIRGERVQADTQYF
>TRBV4-1|.|TRBJ1-5|.
TGCGCCAGCAGCCCACAGCGCCAGGGGAATCAGCCCCAGCATTTT
CASSPQRQGNQPQHF
>TRBV7-9|.|TRBJ1-6|.
TGTGCCAGCAGCTTCCCAGGGGAGTCACCCCTCCACTTT
CASSFPGESPLHF
>TRBV25-1|few|TRBJ1-2|TRBD1
TGTGCCAGCAGTGGGGACAGGGCGGCCGACTATGGCTACACCTTC
CASSGDRAADYGYTF
>TRBV18|.|TRBJ2-3|.
TGTGCCAGCTCACCGGACTTGTCTAGCACAGATACGCAGTATTTT
CASSPDLSSTDTQYF
>TRBV19|.|TRBJ1-2|.
TGTGCCAGTACATTAGGGGCGGACCACTATGGCTACACCTTC
CASTLGADHYGYTF
>TRBV6-5|few|TRBJ2-4|.
TGTGCCAGCAGCCGACAGGTTGCGGGGGACATTCAGTACTTC
CASSRQVAGDIQYF
>TRBV5-7|.|TRBJ2-1|.
TGTGCCAGCAGCCCTTCCGGGGACAATGAGCAGTTCTTC
CASSPSGDNEQFF
>TRBV5-1|once|TRBJ1-6|TRBD1
TGCGCCAGCAGCCTGGAGGGGGCAGAGTCACCCCTCCACTTT
CASSLEGAESPLHF
>TRBV13|.|TRBJ2-7|TRBD2
TGTGCCAGCAGCACTAGCGGGAGGGGTCAGGAGCAGTACTTC
CASSTSGRGQEQYF
>TRBV13|.|TRBJ2-1|.
TGTGCCAGCAGCTTAGGACAGGGCCTCTACAATGAGCAGTTCTTC
CASSLGQGLYNEQFF
>TRBV5-6|.|TRBJ2-5|.
TGTGCCAGCAGCCCTCTGACATTTACAGAGACCCAGTACTTC
CASSPLTFTETQYF
>TRBV7-2|.|TRBJ2-1|TRBD2
TGTGCCAGCAGCTTTAGCGGGGGAGGATACAATGAGCAGTTCTTC
CASSFSGGGYNEQFF
>TRBV28|.|TRBJ2-7|TRBD1
TGTGCCAGCAGTTTACCACCCGGGACAGGGGCCTACGAGCAGTACTTC
CASSLPPGTGAYEQYF
>TRBV7-3|.|TRBJ2-2|TRBD2
TGTGCCAGCAGACTAGCGGTAAACACCGGGGAGCTGTTTTTT
CASRLAVNTGELFF
>TRBV30|.|TRBJ2-3|TRBD2
TGTGCCTCGAGTGGTGGGCTAGCGGGGTGGTCACCAGATACGCAGTATTTT
CASSGGLAGWSPDTQYF
>TRBV7-3|.|TRBJ1-5|TRBD1
TGTGCCAGCAGCTTAACCGGGACAGGGACCAATCAGCCCCAGCATTTT
CASSLTGTGTNQPQHF
>TRBV30|.|TRBJ1-1|.
TGTGCCTTGCAGAAGAAGAACACTGAAGCTTTCTTT
CALQKKNTEAFF